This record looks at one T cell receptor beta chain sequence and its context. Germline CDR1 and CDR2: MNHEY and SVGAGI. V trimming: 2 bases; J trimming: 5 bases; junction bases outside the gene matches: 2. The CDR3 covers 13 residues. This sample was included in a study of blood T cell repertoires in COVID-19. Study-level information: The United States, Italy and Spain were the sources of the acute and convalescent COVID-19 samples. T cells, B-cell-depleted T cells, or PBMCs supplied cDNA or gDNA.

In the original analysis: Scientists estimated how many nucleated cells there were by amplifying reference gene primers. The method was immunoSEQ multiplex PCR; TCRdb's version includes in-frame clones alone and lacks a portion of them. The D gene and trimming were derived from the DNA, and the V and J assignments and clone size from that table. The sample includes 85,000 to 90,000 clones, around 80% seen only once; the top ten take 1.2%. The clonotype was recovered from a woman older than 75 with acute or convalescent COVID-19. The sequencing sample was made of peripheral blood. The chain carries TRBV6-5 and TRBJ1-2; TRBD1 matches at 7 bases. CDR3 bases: TGTGCCAGCAGTTACAGGACAGGTTATGGCTACACCTTC. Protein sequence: CASSYRTGYGYTF.